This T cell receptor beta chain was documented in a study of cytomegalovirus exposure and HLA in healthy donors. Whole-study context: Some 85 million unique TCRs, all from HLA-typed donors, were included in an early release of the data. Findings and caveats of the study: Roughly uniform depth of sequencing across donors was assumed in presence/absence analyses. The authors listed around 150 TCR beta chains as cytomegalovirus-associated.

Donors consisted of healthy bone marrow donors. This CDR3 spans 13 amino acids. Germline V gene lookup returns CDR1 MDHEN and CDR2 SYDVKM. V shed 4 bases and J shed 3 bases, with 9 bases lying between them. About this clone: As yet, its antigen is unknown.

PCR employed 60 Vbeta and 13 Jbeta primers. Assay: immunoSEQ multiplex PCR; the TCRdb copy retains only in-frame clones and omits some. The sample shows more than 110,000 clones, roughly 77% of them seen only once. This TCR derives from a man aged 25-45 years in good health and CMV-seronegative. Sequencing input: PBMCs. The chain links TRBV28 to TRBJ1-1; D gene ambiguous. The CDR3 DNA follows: TGTGCCAGCAGTTCCACGGTGCACACTGAAGCTTTCTTT. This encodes CASSSTVHTEAFF.